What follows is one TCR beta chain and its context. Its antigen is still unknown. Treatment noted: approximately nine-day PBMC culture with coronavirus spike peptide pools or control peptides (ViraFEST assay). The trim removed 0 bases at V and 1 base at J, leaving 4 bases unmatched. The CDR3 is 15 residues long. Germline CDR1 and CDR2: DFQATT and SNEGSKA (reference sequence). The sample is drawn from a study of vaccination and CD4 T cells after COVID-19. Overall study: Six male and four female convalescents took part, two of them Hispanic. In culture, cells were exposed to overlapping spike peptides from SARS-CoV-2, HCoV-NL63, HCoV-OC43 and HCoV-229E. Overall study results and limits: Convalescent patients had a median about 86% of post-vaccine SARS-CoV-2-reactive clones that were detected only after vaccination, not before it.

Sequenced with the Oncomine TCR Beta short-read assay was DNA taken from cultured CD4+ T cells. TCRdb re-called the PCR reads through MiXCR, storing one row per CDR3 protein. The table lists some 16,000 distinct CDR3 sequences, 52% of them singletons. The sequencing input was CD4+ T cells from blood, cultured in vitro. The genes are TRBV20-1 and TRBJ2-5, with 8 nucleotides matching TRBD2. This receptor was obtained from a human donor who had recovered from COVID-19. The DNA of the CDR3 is TGCAGTGCTAGAGATGGGCTAGCGGGCCAAGAGACCCAGTACTTC. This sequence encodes CSARDGLAGQETQYF.